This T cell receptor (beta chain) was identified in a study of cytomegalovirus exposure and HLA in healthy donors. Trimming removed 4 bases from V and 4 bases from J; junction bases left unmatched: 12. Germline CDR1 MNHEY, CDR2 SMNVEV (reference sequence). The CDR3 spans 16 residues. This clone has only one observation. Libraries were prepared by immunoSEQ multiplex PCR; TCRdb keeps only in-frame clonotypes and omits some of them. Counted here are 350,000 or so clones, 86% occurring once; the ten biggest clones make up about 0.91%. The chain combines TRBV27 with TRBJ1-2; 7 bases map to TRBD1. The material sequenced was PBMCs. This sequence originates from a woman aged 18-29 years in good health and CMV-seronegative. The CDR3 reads CASSYSPSTGPYGYTF. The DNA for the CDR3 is TGTGCCAGCAGTTATAGCCCTTCGACAGGGCCCTATGGCTACACCTTC.